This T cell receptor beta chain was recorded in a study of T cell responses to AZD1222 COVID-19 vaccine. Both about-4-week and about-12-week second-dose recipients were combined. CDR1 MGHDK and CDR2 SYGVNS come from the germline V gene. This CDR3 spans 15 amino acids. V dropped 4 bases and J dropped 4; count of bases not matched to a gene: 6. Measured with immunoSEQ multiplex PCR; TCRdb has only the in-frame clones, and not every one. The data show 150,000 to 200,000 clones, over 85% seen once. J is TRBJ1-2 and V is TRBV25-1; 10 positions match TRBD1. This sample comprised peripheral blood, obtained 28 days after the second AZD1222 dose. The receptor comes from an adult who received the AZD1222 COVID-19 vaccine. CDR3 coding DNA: TGTGCCAGCAGTGTAGGGACAGGGGTGGGCTATGGCTACACCTTC. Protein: CASSVGTGVGYGYTF.